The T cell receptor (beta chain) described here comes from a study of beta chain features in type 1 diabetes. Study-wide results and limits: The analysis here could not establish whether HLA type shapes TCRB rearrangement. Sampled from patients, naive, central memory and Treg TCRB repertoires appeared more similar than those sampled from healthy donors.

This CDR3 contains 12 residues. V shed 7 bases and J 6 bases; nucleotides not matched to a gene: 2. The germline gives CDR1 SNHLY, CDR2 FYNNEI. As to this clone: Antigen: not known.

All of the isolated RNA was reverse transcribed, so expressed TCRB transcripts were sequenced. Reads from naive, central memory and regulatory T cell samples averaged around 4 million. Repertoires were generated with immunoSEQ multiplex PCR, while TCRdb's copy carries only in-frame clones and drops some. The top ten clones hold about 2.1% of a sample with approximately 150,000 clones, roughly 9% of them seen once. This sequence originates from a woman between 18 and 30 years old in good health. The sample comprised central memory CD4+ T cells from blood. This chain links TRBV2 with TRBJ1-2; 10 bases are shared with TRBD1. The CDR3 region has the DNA TGTGCCAGCACGGACAGGGGGGATGGCTACACCTTC. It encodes CASTDRGDGYTF. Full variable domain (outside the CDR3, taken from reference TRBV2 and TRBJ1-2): EPEVTQTPSHQVTQMGQEVILRCVPISNHLYFYWYRQILGQKVEFLVSFYNNEISEKSEIFDDQFSVERPDGSNFTLKIRSTKLEDSAMYFCASTDRGDGYTFGSGTRLTVV.